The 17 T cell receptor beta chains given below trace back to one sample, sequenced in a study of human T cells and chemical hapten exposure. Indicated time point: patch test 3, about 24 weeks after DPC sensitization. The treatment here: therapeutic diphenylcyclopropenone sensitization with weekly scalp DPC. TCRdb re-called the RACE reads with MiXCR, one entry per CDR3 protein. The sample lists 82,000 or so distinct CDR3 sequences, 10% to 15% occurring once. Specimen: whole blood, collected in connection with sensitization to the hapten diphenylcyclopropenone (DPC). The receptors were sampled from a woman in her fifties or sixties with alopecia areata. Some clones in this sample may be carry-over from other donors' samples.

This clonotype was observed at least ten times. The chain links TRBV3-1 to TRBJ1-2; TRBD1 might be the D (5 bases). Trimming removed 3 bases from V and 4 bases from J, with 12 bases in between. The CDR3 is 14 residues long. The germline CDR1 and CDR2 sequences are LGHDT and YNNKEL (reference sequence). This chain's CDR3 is CASSHERGAYGYTF. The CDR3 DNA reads TGTGCCAGCAGCCATGAAAGGGGAGCCTATGGCTACACCTTC.

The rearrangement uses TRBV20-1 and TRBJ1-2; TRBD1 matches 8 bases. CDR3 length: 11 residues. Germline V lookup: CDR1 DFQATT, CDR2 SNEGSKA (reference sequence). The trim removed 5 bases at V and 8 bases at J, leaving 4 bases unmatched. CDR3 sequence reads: CSAETGDGYTF. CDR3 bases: TGCAGTGCTGAGACAGGGGACGGCTACACCTTC.

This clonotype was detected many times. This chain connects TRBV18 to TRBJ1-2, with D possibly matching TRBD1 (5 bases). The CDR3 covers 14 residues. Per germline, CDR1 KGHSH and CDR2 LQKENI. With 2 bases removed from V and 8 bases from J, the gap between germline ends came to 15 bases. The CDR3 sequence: CASSPSGDFGGYTF. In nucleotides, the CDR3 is TGTGCCAGCTCACCATCTGGGGACTTTGGCGGCTACACCTTC. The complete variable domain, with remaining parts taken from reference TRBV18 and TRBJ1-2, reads NAGVMQNPRHLVRRRGQEARLRCSPMKGHSHVYWYRQLPEEGLKFMVYLQKENIIDESGMPKERFSAEFPKEGPSILRIQQVVRGDSAAYFCASSPSGDFGGYTFGSGTRLTVV.

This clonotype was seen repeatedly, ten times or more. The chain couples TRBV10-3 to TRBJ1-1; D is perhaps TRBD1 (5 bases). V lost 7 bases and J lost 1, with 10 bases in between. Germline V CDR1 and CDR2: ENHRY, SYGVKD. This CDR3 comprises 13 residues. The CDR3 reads CAITGQPNTEAFF. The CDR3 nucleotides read TGTGCCATCACAGGACAACCGAACACTGAAGCTTTCTTT.

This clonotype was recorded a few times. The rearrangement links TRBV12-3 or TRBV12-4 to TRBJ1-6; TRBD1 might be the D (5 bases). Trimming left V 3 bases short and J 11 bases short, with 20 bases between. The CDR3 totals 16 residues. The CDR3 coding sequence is TGTGCCAGCAGTTTTAGCCCTCCCGGGGGGACGGCACCCCTCCACTTT. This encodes CASSFSPPGGTAPLHF.

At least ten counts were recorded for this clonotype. The DNA for the CDR3 is TGTGCCAGCAGCTTAAAGCTAGCGGGAGTCCCAGATACGCAGTATTTT. It specifies CASSLKLAGVPDTQYF. The rearrangement uses TRBV7-3 and TRBJ2-3; 10 bases agree with TRBD2. The CDR3 totals 16 residues. V shed 1 base and J 4 bases; nucleotides not matched to a gene: 5. CDR1 SGHTA and CDR2 FQGTGA come from the germline V gene.

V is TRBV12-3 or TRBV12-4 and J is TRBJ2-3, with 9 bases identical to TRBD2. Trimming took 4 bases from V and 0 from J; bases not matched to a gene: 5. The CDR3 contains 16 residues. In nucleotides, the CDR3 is TGTGCCAGCAGTTCCTTTGCGGGAGGGAGCACAGATACGCAGTATTTT. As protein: CASSSFAGGSTDTQYF.

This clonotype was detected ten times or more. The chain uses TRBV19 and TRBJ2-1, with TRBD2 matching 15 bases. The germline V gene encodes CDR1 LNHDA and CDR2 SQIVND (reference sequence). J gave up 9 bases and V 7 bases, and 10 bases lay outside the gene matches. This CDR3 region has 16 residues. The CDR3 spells CASTHHRTSGRGEQFF. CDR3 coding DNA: TGTGCCAGTACCCACCACAGGACTAGCGGGAGGGGTGAGCAGTTCTTC.

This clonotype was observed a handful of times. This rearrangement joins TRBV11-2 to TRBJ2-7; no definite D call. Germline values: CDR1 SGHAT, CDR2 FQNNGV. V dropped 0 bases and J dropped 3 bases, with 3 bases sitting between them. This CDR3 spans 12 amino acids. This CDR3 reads CASSLDGYEQYF. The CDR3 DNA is TGTGCCAGCAGCTTAGACGGCTACGAGCAGTACTTC.

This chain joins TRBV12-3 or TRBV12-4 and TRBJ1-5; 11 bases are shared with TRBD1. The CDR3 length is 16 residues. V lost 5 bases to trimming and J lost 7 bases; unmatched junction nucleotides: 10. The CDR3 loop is CASSLPGQGAWQPQHF. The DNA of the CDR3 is TGTGCCAGCAGTCTACCCGGACAGGGGGCCTGGCAGCCCCAGCATTTT.

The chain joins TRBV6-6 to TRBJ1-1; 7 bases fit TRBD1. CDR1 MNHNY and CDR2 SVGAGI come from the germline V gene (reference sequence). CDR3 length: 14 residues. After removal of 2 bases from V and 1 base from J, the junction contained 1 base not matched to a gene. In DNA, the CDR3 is TGTGCCAGCAGTTACCGACAGGGGAACACTGAAGCTTTCTTT. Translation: CASSYRQGNTEAFF.

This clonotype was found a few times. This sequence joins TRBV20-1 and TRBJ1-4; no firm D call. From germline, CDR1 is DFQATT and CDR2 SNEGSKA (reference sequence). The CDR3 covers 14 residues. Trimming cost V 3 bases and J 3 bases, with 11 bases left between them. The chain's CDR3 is CSASWPAANEKLFF. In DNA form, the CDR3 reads TGCAGTGCTAGTTGGCCAGCAGCTAATGAAAAACTGTTTTTT.

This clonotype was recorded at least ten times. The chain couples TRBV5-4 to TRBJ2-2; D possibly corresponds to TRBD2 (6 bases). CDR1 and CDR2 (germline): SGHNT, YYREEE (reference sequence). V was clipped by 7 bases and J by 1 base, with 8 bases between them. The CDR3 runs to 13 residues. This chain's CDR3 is CASGTQNTGELFF. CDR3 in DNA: TGTGCCAGCGGGACTCAGAACACCGGGGAGCTGTTTTTT.

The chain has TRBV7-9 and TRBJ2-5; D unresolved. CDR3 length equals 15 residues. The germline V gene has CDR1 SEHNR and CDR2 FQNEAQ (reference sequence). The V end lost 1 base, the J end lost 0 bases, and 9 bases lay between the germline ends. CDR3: CASSLGLPYQETQYF. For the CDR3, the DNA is TGTGCCAGCAGCTTAGGGCTGCCATACCAAGAGACCCAGTACTTC.

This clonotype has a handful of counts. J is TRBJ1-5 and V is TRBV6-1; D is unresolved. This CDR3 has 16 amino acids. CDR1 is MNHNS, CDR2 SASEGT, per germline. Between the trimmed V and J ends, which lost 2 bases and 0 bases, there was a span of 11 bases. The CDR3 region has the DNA TGTGCCAGCAGTGAACTGGCGGGGTATAGCAATCAGCCCCAGCATTTT. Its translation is CASSELAGYSNQPQHF.

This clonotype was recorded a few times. CDR3 bases: TGCAGCGTTTTCCAAGGCCAGTTAACAGAGACCCAGTACTTC. Translating it yields CSVFQGQLTETQYF. The chain carries TRBV29-1 and TRBJ2-5; D not resolved. The ends were cut back, 5 bases at V and 4 bases at J, with 17 bases in the middle. Germline V gene sequence: CDR1 SQVTM, CDR2 ANQGSEA. The CDR3 has 14 residues. Variable domain in full (rest from reference TRBV29-1 and TRBJ2-5): SAVISQKPSRDICQRGTSLTIQCQVDSQVTMMFWYRQQPGQSLTLIATANQGSEATYESGFVIDKFPISRPNLTFSTLTVSNMSPEDSSIYLCSVFQGQLTETQYFGPGTRLLVL.

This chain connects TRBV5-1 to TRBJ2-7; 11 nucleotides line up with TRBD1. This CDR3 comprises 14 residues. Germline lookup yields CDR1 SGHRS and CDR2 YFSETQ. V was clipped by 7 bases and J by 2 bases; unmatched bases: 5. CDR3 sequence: CASRGQGATYEQYF. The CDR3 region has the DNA TGCGCCAGCCGCGGACAGGGGGCTACCTACGAGCAGTACTTC.